This T cell receptor beta chain originates from a study of T cell repertoires in cytomegalovirus infection. Germline lookup yields CDR1 MNHNY and CDR2 SVGAGI (reference sequence). This CDR3 is 14 amino acids long. Trimming took off 8 bases at V and 3 bases at J, with 16 bases between the two ends. This clonotype was detected a few times. From the reads, TCRdb called clonotypes with MiXCR, one entry per CDR3 protein. The table lists some 440,000 distinct CDR3 sequences, about 33% of them singletons. V and J are TRBV6-6 and TRBJ1-1; D is perhaps TRBD1 (5 bases). The material sequenced was PBMCs. The clonotype was recovered from a human donor in good health (CMV status not recorded). Some clones in this sample may be carry-over from other donors' samples. Here the CDR3 reads CASGKPGVDTEAFF. CDR3 in DNA: TGTGCCAGCGGAAAACCGGGGGTTGACACTGAAGCTTTCTTT.